The 5 T cell receptor beta chains below all came from one sample that was sequenced in a study of human T cells and chemical hapten exposure. TCRdb fed the RACE reads into MiXCR, producing one record per CDR3 protein. The table lists some 57,000 distinct CDR3 sequences, 9.5% to 10% of them singletons, with approximately 9.6% in the top ten. The time point denotes: pre-sensitization, week 0. Documented treatment: therapeutic diphenylcyclopropenone sensitization with weekly scalp DPC. It was unfractionated whole blood from which total RNA was extracted. Material: whole blood, obtained in connection with sensitization to the hapten diphenylcyclopropenone (DPC). Receptors originate from a woman under 40 with alopecia areata. Some clones in this sample may be carry-over from other donors' samples.

The chain has TRBV5-6 and TRBJ1-1; D may be TRBD1 (5 bases). CDR1 and CDR2 (germline): SGHDT, YYEEEE. This CDR3 comprises 17 residues. Deletions cut 1 base from V and 3 bases from J, with 19 bases between. The CDR3, as DNA: TGTGCCAGCAGCTTGTCCGTCGCAGGGAGATGGCACACTGAAGCTTTCTTT. It translates to CASSLSVAGRWHTEAFF.

This clonotype has ten or more counts. The chain employs TRBV2 and TRBJ1-1; TRBD1 is a possible D gene (5 bases). V was pared by 7 bases and J by 1 base, with 10 bases between. The CDR3 totals 13 residues. The V gene's germline CDR1 is SNHLY and CDR2 FYNNEI. Here the CDR3 reads CASIPGKNTEAFF. In DNA form, the CDR3 reads TGTGCCAGCATACCAGGGAAGAACACTGAAGCTTTCTTT. Filled out from reference TRBV2 and TRBJ1-1, the complete variable domain reads EPEVTQTPSHQVTQMGQEVILRCVPISNHLYFYWYRQILGQKVEFLVSFYNNEISEKSEIFDDQFSVERPDGSNFTLKIRSTKLEDSAMYFCASIPGKNTEAFFGQGTRLTVV.

The chain has TRBV19 and TRBJ1-3; D unresolved. V dropped 7 bases and J dropped 0 bases, with 13 bases sitting between them. The CDR3 covers 15 residues. Germline-derived CDR1 and CDR2 are LNHDA and SQIVND (reference sequence). The CDR3 nucleotides are TGTGCCAGTATCAACTGGAAGCTCTCTGGAAACACCATATATTTT. This gives the protein CASINWKLSGNTIYF.

This clonotype was counted many times. This chain connects TRBV2 to TRBJ1-5; TRBD1 agrees at 9 bases. CDR3 length equals 15 residues. V dropped 6 bases and J dropped 7; count of bases not matched to a gene: 10. Per the germline V gene, CDR1 is SNHLY and CDR2 is FYNNEI. CDR3 DNA: TGTGCCAGCAGAGAGGGACAGGGTCCAAGGCAGCCCCAGCATTTT. Translated: CASREGQGPRQPQHF.

J is TRBJ1-1 and V is TRBV29-1; the D is unclear. The CDR3 has 15 amino acids. V lost 4 bases to trimming and J lost 2 bases, with 17 bases between them. Germline V lookup: CDR1 SQVTM, CDR2 ANQGSEA. This CDR3 reads CSVGGTLQINTEAFF. For the CDR3, the DNA is TGCAGCGTTGGTGGTACCCTCCAGATTAACACTGAAGCTTTCTTT.